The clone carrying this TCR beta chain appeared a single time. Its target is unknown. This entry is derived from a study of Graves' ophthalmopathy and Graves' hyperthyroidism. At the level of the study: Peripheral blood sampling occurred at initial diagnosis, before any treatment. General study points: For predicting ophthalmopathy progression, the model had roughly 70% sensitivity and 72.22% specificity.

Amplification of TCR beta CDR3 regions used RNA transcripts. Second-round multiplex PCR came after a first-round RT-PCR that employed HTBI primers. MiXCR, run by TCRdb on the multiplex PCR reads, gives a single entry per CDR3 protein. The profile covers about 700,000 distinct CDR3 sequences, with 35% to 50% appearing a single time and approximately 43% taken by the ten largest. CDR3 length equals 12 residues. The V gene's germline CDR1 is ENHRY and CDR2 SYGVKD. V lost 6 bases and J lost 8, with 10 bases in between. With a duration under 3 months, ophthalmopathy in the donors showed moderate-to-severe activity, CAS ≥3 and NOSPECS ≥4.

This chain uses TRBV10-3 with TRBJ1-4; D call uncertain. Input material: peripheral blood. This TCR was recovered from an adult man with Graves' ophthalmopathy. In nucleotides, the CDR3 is TGTGCCATCAGGACTAGCGGGGAAAAACTGTTTTTT. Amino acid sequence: CAIRTSGEKLFF.